Below are 13 T cell receptor beta chains sequenced from a single sample in a study of shared clonotypes between healthy human individuals. Profiling relied on immunoSEQ multiplex PCR, and the TCRdb table lists in-frame clones only, not all of them. The data contain more than 400,000 clones, 90% to 96% of them singletons. Sequencing was carried out using naive CD4+ T cells sorted from blood. The sample's subset: CD45RA+ positively selected. Receptors originate from a woman in her twenties or thirties in good health.

A single count supports this clone. The CDR3 DNA follows: TGTGCCAGCAGTTACTCGATTACAGGTGCCTACGAGCAGTACTTC. Amino acid sequence: CASSYSITGAYEQYF. V gene TRBV6-5 combines with J gene TRBJ2-7; D possibly corresponds to TRBD1 (5 bases). Germline CDR1 reads MNHEY; CDR2 reads SVGAGI. Trimming shortened V by 0 bases and J by 2 bases, and 11 bases separated the two germline ends. This CDR3 has 15 residues.

The chain combines TRBV27 with TRBJ2-5, with D possibly matching TRBD1 (5 bases). The last part of the DNA fits TRBJ2-7 better; the J call may be wrong. There are 13 residues in the CDR3. Germline V CDR1 and CDR2: MNHEY, SMNVEV (reference sequence). The CDR3 bases are TGTGCCAGCAGTTACGGACACTCCTACGAGCAGTACTTC. Translation gives CASSYGHSYEQYF.

The chain employs TRBV9 and TRBJ2-1; maybe TRBD1 (6 bases). The length of the CDR3 is 15 residues. Germline V gene sequence: CDR1 SGDLS, CDR2 YYNGEE. Trimming pared 0 bases from V and 4 bases from J, leaving 11 bases between. This CDR3 is CASSVAGAEYNEQFF. The DNA of the CDR3 is TGTGCCAGCAGCGTAGCAGGGGCCGAATACAATGAGCAGTTCTTC.

The V call is TRBV19, the J call TRBJ2-6; D might be TRBD1 (6 bases). Germline V CDR1 and CDR2: LNHDA, SQIVND (reference sequence). CDR3 length: 15 amino acids. V was shortened by 6 bases and J by 3 bases, with 12 bases between the two germline ends. The CDR3 protein is CASSPGVNGANVLTF. In DNA, the CDR3 is TGTGCCAGTAGCCCAGGGGTTAATGGGGCCAACGTCCTGACTTTC. The full variable domain, completed using reference TRBV19 and TRBJ2-6, is DGGITQSPKYLFRKEGQNVTLSCEQNLNHDAMYWYRQDPGQGLRLIYYSQIVNDFQKGDIAEGYSVSREKKESFPLTVTSAQKNPTAFYLCASSPGVNGANVLTFGAGSRLTVL.

The chain links TRBV4-2 to TRBJ2-3, with TRBD2 matching 8 bases. CDR1 LGHNA and CDR2 YNFKEQ come from the germline V gene. The CDR3 has 18 amino acids. J was trimmed by 2 bases and V by 2 bases; bases with no gene match: 12. CDR3: CASSQKLAAEKNTDTQYF. CDR3 in DNA: TGTGCCAGCAGCCAAAAACTAGCGGCCGAAAAAAACACAGATACGCAGTATTTT.

The chain uses TRBV5-1 and TRBJ1-1; 9 nucleotides agree with TRBD1. The CDR3 sequence is 15 residues long. The germline CDR1 and CDR2 sequences are SGHRS and YFSETQ. The V and J ends lost 3 bases and 1 base, in that order; junction bases with no gene match: 4. The CDR3 DNA is TGCGCCAGCAGCTATACAGGGGGCGGGAACACTGAAGCTTTCTTT. Residues: CASSYTGGGNTEAFF.

To note about this clone: The junction does not match germline at one end; this may be a read error. The chain joins TRBV18 to TRBJ1-4; D may be TRBD1 (5 bases). CDR3 length: 14 residues. Germline V lookup: CDR1 KGHSH, CDR2 LQKENI. Here the CDR3 DNA reads TGTGCCAGTTCACCCAGGGATGCGAATGAAAAACTGTTTTTT. Its translation is CASSPRDANEKLFF.

The chain is built from TRBV11-2 and TRBJ2-2; D might be TRBD2 (6 bases). Germline CDR1 reads SGHAT; CDR2 reads FQNNGV. V was pared by 2 bases and J by 9 bases, with 16 bases between. There are 15 residues in the CDR3. The CDR3 loop is CASSLTPGSKRELFF. CDR3 sequence (DNA): TGTGCCAGCAGCTTAACTCCCGGGAGTAAAAGGGAGCTGTTTTTT.

The gene calls are TRBV11-3 and TRBJ2-5; a possible D gene is TRBD1 (6 bases). Germline V gives CDR1 SGHNT, CDR2 YENEEA. The ends were cut back, 5 bases at V and 4 bases at J, with 11 bases in the middle. The CDR3 runs 13 residues. The CDR3 reads CASSGQQGETQYF. The CDR3 region has the DNA TGTGCCAGCAGCGGACAACAGGGAGAGACCCAGTACTTC. The variable domain in full, with the rest retrieved from reference TRBV11-3 and TRBJ2-5, is EAGVVQSPRYKIIEKKQPVAFWCNPISGHNTLYWYLQNLGQGPELLIRYENEEAVDDSQLPKDRFSAERLKGVDSTLKIQPAELGDSAVYLCASSGQQGETQYFGPGTRLLVL.

V gene TRBV27 combines with J gene TRBJ2-5; possible D gene TRBD1, 5 bases. This CDR3 comprises 14 residues. Between the trimmed V and J ends, which lost 3 bases and 0 bases, there was a span of 8 bases. Germline loops: CDR1 MNHEY, CDR2 SMNVEV (reference sequence). Here the CDR3 reads CASSFSGNQETQYF. The CDR3 bases are TGTGCCAGCAGTTTTTCAGGGAACCAAGAGACCCAGTACTTC.

The chain uses TRBV27 and TRBJ2-7, with D possibly TRBD1 on 5 matching bases. This CDR3 comprises 15 residues. Germline CDR1 and CDR2: MNHEY and SMNVEV (reference sequence). V was trimmed by 0 bases and J by 2 bases, leaving 11 bases between them. In nucleotides, the CDR3 is TGTGCCAGCAGTTTATCCCAGGGCGGCCCCTACGAGCAGTACTTC. Protein: CASSLSQGGPYEQYF.

The chain uses TRBV7-9 and TRBJ2-3; the D gene is possibly TRBD2 (5 bases). Germline V gives CDR1 SEHNR, CDR2 FQNEAQ (reference sequence). This CDR3 has 14 amino acids. Trimming cost V 2 bases and J 1 base, with 7 bases left between them. CDR3 nucleotide sequence: TGTGCCAGCAGCTTAAGCGGCCGCACAGATACGCAGTATTTT. The encoded protein is CASSLSGRTDTQYF.

The chain couples TRBV19 to TRBJ2-6; TRBD2 is a possible D gene (7 bases). Germline values: CDR1 LNHDA, CDR2 SQIVND (reference sequence). The V and J ends lost 4 bases and 0 bases respectively, with 25 bases between them. This CDR3 is built from 21 residues. This CDR3 reads CASSTRIGGGNPGSGANVLTF. In nucleotides, the CDR3 is TGTGCCAGTAGTACTCGAATAGGGGGGGGAAATCCCGGCTCTGGGGCCAACGTCCTGACTTTC. The full variable domain, rest sourced from reference TRBV19 and TRBJ2-6, is DGGITQSPKYLFRKEGQNVTLSCEQNLNHDAMYWYRQDPGQGLRLIYYSQIVNDFQKGDIAEGYSVSREKKESFPLTVTSAQKNPTAFYLCASSTRIGGGNPGSGANVLTFGAGSRLTVL.